This T cell receptor (beta chain) was documented in a study of human T cells and chemical hapten exposure. Study context: Predominantly women, the patients had alopecia areata, totalis or universalis.

TCRdb reprocessed the RACE reads with MiXCR, giving one entry per CDR3 protein. The table includes about 350,000 distinct CDR3 sequences, more than 5% detected once. The V gene's germline CDR1 is SQVTM and CDR2 ANQGSEA. The CDR3 has 13 residues. This clonotype occurred once. Being one base from a much bigger clone, this may be a read error. Regarding time point: patch test 2, 6 weeks after DPC sensitization. The treatment was: therapeutic diphenylcyclopropenone sensitization with weekly scalp DPC. The chain employs TRBV29-1 and TRBJ2-3; 7 bases fit TRBD1. The end of the DNA is better explained by TRBJ1-5, so the J call may be wrong. This sample comprised whole blood, obtained in connection with sensitization to the hapten diphenylcyclopropenone (DPC). This clonotype was obtained from a young woman with alopecia areata. Some clones in this sample may be carry-over from other donors' samples. The DNA of the CDR3 is TGCAGCGTTGAGGACCTAGGGACAGATACGCAGCATTTT. Its protein is CSVEDLGTDTQHF.